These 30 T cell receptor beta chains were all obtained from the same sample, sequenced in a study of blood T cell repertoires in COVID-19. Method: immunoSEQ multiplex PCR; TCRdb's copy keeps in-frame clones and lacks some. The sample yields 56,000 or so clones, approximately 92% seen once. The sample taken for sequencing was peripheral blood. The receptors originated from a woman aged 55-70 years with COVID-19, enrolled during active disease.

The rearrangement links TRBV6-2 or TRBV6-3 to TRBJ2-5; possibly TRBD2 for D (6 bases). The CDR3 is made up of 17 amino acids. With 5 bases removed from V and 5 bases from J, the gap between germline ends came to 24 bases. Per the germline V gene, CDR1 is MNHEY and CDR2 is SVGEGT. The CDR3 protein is CASSLGSVLPQEETQYF. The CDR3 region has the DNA TGTGCCAGCAGTCTCGGGAGCGTCCTCCCACAAGAGGAGACCCAGTACTTC.

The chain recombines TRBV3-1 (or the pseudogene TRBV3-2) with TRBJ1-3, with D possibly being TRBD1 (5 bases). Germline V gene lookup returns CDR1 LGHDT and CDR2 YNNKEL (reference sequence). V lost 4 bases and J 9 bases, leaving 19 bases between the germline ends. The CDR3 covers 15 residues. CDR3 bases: TGTGCCAGCAGCCTCTCAGGGCTCTCTCGGGTCACCATATATTTT. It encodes CASSLSGLSRVTIYF.

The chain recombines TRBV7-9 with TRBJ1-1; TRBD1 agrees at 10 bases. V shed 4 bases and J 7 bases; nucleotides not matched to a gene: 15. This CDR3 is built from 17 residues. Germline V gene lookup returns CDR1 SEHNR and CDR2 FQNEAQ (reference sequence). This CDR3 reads CASSYPPGTGDRSEAFF. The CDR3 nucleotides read TGTGCCAGCAGCTACCCGCCGGGGACAGGGGATAGAAGTGAAGCTTTCTTT.

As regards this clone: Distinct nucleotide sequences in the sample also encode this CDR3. CDR3 DNA: TGTGCCAGCTCACCCACAGCCCTGAACACTGAAGCTTTCTTT. It specifies CASSPTALNTEAFF. V and J are TRBV18 and TRBJ1-1; no firm D call. Germline assignment: CDR1 KGHSH and CDR2 LQKENI. V lost 3 bases and J 0 bases, leaving 8 bases between the germline ends. The CDR3 runs 14 residues.

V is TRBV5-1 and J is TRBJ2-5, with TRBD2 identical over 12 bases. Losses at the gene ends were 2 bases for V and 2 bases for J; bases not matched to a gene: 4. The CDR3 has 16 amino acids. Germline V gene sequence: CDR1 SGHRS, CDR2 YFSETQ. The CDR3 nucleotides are TGCGCCAGCAGCTTAATCCTAGCGGGGGGGCAAGAGACCCAGTACTTC. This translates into CASSLILAGGQETQYF.

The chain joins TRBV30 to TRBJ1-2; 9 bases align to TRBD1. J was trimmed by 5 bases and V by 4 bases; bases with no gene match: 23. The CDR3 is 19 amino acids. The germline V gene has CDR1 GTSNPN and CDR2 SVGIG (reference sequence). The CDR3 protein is CAWTSGTGKLFSPSYGYTF. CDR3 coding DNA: TGTGCCTGGACTTCCGGGACAGGGAAACTTTTTAGTCCCTCTTATGGCTACACCTTC.

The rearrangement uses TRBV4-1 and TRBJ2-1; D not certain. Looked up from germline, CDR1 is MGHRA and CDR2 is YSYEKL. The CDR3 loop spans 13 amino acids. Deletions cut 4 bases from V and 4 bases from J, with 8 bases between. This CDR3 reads CASSPKLYNEQFF. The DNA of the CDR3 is TGCGCCAGCAGCCCCAAACTTTACAATGAGCAGTTCTTC.

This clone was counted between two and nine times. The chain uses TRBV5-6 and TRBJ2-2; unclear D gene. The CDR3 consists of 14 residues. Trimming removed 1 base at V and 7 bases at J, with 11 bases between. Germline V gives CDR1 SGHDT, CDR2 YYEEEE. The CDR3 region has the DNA TGTGCCAGCAGCTTGACCCCACTTGGCGGGGAGCTGTTTTTT. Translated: CASSLTPLGGELFF.

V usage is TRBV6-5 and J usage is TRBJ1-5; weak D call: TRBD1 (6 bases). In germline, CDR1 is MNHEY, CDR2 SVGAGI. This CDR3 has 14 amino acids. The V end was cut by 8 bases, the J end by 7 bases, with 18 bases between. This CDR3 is CASHAGQTSQPQHF. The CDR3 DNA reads TGTGCCAGCCATGCAGGACAGACAAGCCAGCCCCAGCATTTT.

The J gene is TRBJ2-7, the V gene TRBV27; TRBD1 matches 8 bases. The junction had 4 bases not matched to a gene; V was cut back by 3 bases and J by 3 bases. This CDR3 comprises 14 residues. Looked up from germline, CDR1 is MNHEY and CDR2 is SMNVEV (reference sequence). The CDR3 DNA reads TGTGCCAGCAGTTTTCGGACAGGGAACTACGAGCAGTACTTC. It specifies CASSFRTGNYEQYF.

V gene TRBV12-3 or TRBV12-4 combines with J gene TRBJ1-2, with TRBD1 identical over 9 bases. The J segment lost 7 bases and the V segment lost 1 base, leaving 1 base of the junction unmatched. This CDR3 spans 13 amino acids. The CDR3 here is CASSLGDRVGYTF. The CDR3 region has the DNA TGTGCCAGCAGTTTAGGGGACAGGGTTGGCTACACCTTC.

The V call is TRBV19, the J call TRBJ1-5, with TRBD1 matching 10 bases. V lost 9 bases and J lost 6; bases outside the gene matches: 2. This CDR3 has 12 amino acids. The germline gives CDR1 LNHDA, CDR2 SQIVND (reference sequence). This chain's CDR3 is CASWTGGQPQHF. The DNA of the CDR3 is TGTGCCAGCTGGACAGGGGGTCAGCCCCAGCATTTT.

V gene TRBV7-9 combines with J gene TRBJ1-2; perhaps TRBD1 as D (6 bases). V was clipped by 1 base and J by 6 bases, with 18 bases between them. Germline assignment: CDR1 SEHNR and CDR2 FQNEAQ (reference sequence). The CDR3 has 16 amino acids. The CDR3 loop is CASSLDWAGVANGYTF. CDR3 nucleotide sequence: TGTGCCAGCAGCTTAGATTGGGCAGGGGTGGCAAATGGCTACACCTTC.

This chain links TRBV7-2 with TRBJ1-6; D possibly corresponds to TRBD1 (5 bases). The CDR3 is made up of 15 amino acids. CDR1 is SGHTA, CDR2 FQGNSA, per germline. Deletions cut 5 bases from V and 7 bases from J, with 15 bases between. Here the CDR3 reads CASSPNGGGNSPLHF. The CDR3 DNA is TGTGCCAGCAGCCCCAATGGGGGAGGGAATTCACCCCTCCACTTT.

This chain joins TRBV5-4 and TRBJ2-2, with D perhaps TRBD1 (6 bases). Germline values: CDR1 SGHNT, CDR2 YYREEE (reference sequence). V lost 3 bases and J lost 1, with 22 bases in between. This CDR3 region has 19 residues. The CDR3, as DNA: TGTGCCAGCAGCTCGAACGGCAGGGGATCGACGATGAACACCGGGGAGCTGTTTTTT. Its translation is CASSSNGRGSTMNTGELFF.

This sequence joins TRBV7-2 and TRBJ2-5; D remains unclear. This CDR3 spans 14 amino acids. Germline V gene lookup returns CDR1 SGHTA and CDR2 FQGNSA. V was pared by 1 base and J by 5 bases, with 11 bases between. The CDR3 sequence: CASSLGRVRETQYF. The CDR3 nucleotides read TGTGCCAGCAGCTTAGGCCGGGTCCGTGAGACCCAGTACTTC. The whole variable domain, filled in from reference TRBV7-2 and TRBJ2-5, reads GAGVSQSPSNKVTEKGKDVELRCDPISGHTALYWYRQSLGQGLEFLIYFQGNSAPDKSGLPSDRFSAERTGGSVSTLTIQRTQQEDSAVYLCASSLGRVRETQYFGPGTRLLVL.

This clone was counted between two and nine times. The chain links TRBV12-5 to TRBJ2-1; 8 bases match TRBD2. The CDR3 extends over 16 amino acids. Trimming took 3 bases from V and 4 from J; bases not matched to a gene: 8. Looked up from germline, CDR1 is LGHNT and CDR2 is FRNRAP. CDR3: CASGLNKLAVYNEQFF. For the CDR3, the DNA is TGTGCTAGTGGTTTAAACAAACTAGCGGTATACAATGAGCAGTTCTTC.

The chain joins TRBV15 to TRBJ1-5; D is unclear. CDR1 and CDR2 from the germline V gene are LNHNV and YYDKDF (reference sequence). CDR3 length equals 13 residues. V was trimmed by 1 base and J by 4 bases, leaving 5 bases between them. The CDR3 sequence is CATSRVLNQPQHF. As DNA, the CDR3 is TGTGCCACCAGCAGAGTCCTTAATCAGCCCCAGCATTTT.

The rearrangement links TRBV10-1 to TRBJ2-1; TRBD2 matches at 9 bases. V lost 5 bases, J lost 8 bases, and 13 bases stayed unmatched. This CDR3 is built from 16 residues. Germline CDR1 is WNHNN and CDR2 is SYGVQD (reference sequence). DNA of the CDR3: TGCGCCAGCAGTTCCTCTACTAGCGGGTTTGGGGATGAGCAGTTCTTC. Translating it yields CASSSSTSGFGDEQFF.

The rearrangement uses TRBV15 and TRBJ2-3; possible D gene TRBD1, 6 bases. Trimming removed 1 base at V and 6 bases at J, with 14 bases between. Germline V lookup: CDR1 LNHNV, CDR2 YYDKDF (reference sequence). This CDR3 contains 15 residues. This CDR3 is CATSRGGQGSDTQYF. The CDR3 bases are TGTGCCACCAGCAGAGGGGGGCAGGGTAGTGATACGCAGTATTTT.

The CDR3, as DNA: TGTGCCAGCAGTCCCGGGACTCCTACCTACAATGAGCAGTTCTTC. Its translation: CASSPGTPTYNEQFF. The rearrangement links TRBV27 to TRBJ2-1; tentatively, D is TRBD2 (6 bases). The CDR3 totals 15 residues. V gave up 5 bases and J gave up 2 bases, with 13 bases separating them. Germline V gene lookup returns CDR1 MNHEY and CDR2 SMNVEV (reference sequence).

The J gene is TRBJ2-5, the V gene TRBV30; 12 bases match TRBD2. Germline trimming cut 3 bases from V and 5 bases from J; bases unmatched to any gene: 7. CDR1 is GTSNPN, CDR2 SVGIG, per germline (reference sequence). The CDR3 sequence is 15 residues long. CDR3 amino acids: CAWSLAGGPGETQYF. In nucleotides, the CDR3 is TGTGCCTGGAGCCTAGCGGGAGGGCCCGGGGAGACCCAGTACTTC.

In nucleotides, the CDR3 is TGTGCCAGCAGTTTAGGAGGGAGGGCTCGTCAGCCCCAGCATTTT. Amino acids: CASSLGGRARQPQHF. This chain connects TRBV28 to TRBJ1-5; D not certain. Per the germline V gene, CDR1 is MDHEN and CDR2 is SYDVKM. The V end was cut by 2 bases, the J end by 6 bases, with 14 bases between. The CDR3 runs to 15 residues.

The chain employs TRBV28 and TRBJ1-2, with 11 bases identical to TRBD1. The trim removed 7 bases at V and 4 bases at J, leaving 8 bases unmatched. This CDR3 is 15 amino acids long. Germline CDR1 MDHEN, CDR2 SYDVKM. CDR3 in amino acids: CASKRTGGRGYGYTF. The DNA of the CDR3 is TGTGCCAGCAAGAGGACAGGGGGCCGAGGCTATGGCTACACCTTC.

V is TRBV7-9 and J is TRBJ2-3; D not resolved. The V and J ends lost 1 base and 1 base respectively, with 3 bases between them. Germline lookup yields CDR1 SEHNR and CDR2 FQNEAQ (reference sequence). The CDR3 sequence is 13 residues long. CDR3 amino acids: CASSLERTDTQYF. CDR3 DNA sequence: TGTGCCAGCAGCTTAGAGCGCACAGATACGCAGTATTTT.

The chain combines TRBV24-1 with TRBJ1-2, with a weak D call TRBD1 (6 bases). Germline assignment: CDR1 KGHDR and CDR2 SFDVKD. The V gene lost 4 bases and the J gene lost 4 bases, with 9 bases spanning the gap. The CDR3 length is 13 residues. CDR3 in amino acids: CATSDSDSYGYTF. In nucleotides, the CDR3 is TGTGCCACCAGTGACTCGGACAGCTATGGCTACACCTTC.

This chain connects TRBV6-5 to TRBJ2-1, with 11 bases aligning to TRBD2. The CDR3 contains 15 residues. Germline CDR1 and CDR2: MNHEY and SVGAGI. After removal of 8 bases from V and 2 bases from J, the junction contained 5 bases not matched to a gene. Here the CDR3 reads CASHKGLAAYNEQFF. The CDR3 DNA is TGTGCCAGCCATAAGGGACTAGCGGCCTACAATGAGCAGTTCTTC.

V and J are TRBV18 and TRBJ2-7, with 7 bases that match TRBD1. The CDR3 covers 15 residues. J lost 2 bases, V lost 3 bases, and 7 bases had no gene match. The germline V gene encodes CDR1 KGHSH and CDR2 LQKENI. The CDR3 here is CASSPPQGSPYEQYF. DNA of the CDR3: TGTGCCAGCTCACCTCCACAGGGGAGTCCCTACGAGCAGTACTTC.

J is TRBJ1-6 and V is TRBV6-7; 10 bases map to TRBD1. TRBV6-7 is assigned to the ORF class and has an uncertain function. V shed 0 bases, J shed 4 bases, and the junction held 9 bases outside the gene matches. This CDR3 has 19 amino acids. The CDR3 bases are TGTGCCAGCAGTTACTCGATCGGGACAGGGGAAAGGTATAATTCACCCCTCCACTTT. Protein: CASSYSIGTGERYNSPLHF.

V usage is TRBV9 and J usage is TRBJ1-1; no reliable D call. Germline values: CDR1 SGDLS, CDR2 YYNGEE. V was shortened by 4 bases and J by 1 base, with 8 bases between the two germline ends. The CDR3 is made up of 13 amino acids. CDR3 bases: TGTGCCAGCAGCCCCAGCGGGAACACTGAAGCTTTCTTT. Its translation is CASSPSGNTEAFF.